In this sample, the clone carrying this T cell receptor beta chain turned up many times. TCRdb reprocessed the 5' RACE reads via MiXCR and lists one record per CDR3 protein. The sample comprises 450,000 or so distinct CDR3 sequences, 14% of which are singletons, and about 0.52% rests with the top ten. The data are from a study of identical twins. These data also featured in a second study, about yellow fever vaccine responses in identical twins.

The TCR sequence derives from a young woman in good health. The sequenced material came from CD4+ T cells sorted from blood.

The CDR3 coding sequence is TGCGCCAGCAGCTTGGACCTGAACACCGGGGAGCTGTTTTTT. Translated, it gives CASSLDLNTGELFF. The V and J genes are TRBV5-1 and TRBJ2-2, with D unresolved. Germline assignment: CDR1 SGHRS and CDR2 YFSETQ. This CDR3 has 14 residues. Trimming took off 0 bases at V and 1 base at J, with 4 bases between the two ends.